This T cell receptor (beta chain) stems from a study of CD8 T cells in Susac syndrome. Sequencing of TCR beta was performed on blood CD8+ and CD4+ T cells. The CDR3 is 17 residues long. The germline V and J ends were trimmed by 4 bases and 4 bases, with 19 bases remaining between them. Germline V gene data show CDR1 as MNHEY and CDR2 as SVGAGI. With random hexamers, reverse transcription was performed on roughly 0.5 to 1 ug of RNA. The amplification used immunoSEQ multiplex PCR on TCR beta CDR3; it spanned 54 Vbeta and 13 Jbeta. In TCRdb, the immunoSEQ multiplex PCR reads were re-called with MiXCR into one record per CDR3 protein. The repertoire has approximately 150,000 distinct CDR3 sequences, roughly 94% of them found once; the top ten carry about 0.094%.

Sample: CD4+ T cells from PBMCs. The V gene is TRBV6-5, the J gene TRBJ1-4; D might be TRBD1 (6 bases). The TCR comes from a human donor with multiple sclerosis. The CDR3 bases are TGTGCCAGCAGTTTGGACCCTCTCGGACAGATTAATGAAAAACTGTTTTTT. Protein product: CASSLDPLGQINEKLFF.